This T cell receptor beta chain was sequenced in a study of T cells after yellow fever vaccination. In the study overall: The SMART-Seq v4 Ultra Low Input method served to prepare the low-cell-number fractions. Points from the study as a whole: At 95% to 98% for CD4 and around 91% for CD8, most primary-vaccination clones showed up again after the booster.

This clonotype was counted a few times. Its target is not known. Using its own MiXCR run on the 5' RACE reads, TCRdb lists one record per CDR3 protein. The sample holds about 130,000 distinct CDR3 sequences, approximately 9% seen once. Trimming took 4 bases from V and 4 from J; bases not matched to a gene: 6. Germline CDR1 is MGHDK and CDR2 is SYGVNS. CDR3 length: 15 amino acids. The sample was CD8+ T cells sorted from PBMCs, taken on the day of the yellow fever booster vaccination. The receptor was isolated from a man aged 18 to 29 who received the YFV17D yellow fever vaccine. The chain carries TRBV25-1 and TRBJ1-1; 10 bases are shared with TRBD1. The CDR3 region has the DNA TGTGCCAGCAGTGGACAGGGGGCTTGGGGCACTGAAGCTTTCTTT. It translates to CASSGQGAWGTEAFF.